This TCR beta chain appears in the sequencing data of a study of T cells in localized non-small cell lung cancer. Looked up from germline, CDR1 is SGHKS and CDR2 is YYEKEE (reference sequence). The CDR3 extends over 14 amino acids. The germline V and J ends were trimmed by 1 base and 1 base, with 8 bases remaining between them. Worth noting for this clone: What it binds is unknown.

Generated by immunoSEQ multiplex PCR, the TCRdb table keeps only in-frame clones and is missing some. The repertoire holds 45,000 to 65,000 clones, with around 80% as singletons. Study-wide results and caveats: Uninvolved adjacent lung had more T cell clonality than any other tissue, topping tumor. Turning up in adjacent lung were a median approximately 57 of the top 100 tumor clones.

Sequenced here: PBMCs, sampled before any cancer treatment. V gene TRBV5-5 combines with J gene TRBJ1-1; TRBD1 might be the D (5 bases). This TCR derives from a woman between 40 and 69 years old with stage II lung adenocarcinoma. CDR3 coding DNA: TGTGCCAGCAGCTTGAGGGGAGGGAACACTGAAGCTTTCTTT. Residues: CASSLRGGNTEAFF.